This T cell receptor beta chain was documented in a study of blood T cell repertoires in COVID-19. The germline CDR1 and CDR2 sequences are SQVTM and ANQGSEA. The CDR3 length is 16 residues. J gave up 4 bases and V 0 bases, and 9 bases lay outside the gene matches. Generated by immunoSEQ multiplex PCR, the TCRdb table keeps only in-frame clones and is missing some. The data show some 96,000 clones, 86% seen once. Sequencing was done on a sample of peripheral blood. The chain recombines TRBV29-1 with TRBJ2-1, with 7 bases aligning to TRBD1. The source is a man aged 45-60 years with acute or convalescent COVID-19. DNA of the CDR3: TGCAGCGTTGAAGATCGATACAGGGGCAGGTACAATGAGCAGTTCTTC. Its protein product is CSVEDRYRGRYNEQFF.